These T cell receptor beta chains were read from a single sample in a study of human T cells and chemical hapten exposure. TCRdb re-derived calls from the RACE reads in MiXCR, one entry per CDR3 protein. Of 240,000 or so distinct CDR3 sequences in the sample, roughly 8.9% were seen once. Sequenced here: whole blood, sampled in connection with sensitization to the hapten diphenylcyclopropenone (DPC). These receptors all stem from a woman aged 40 to 50 with alopecia areata. Some clones in this sample may be carry-over from other donors' samples. Both conserved end residues are part of each CDR3. The D gene is left open where the match is weak. Expanded clones get a size class; other rows say once, few or many, or leave the size out.

D	V	J	size	DNA	CDR3
.	TRBV7-2	TRBJ2-3	few	TGTGCCAGCAGCTCCCGGCGGGCTAGCGGCACAGATACGCAGTATTTT	CASSSRRASGTDTQYF
TRBD2	TRBV7-2	TRBJ2-7	.	TGTGCCAGCAGCGAGGTAGCGGGACCCTACGAGCAGTACTTC	CASSEVAGPYEQYF
.	TRBV6-5	TRBJ1-6	.	TGTGCCAGCAGTTCCCCCGGTAGTAATTCACCCCTCCACTTT	CASSSPGSNSPLHF
TRBD1	TRBV5-1	TRBJ2-7	.	TGCGCCAGCAGCTCGACGGGGACAGTTTACTACGAGCAGTACTTC	CASSSTGTVYYEQYF
TRBD2	TRBV9	TRBJ2-5	.	TGTGCCAGCAGCACACGGACTAGCGGGAGGGAGACCCAGTACTTC	CASSTRTSGRETQYF
.	TRBV9	TRBJ2-3	few	TGTGCCAGCAGCCAACTAGGGCAGAGCACAGATACGCAGTATTTT	CASSQLGQSTDTQYF
TRBD2	TRBV5-1	TRBJ2-5	.	TGCGCCAGCAGGGTCTCTCCTTCTAGCGGGCAAGAGACCCAGTACTTC	CASRVSPSSGQETQYF
.	TRBV6-2/TRBV6-3	TRBJ2-2	.	TGTGCCAGCAGCAAAAGCGGGAACACCGGGGAGCTGTTTTTT	CASSKSGNTGELFF
TRBD1	TRBV14	TRBJ2-1	few	TGTGCCAGCAGCCGAAATGGACAGGTCAGATACAATGAGCAGTTCTTC	CASSRNGQVRYNEQFF
.	TRBV3-1	TRBJ1-2	.	TGTGCCAGCAGCCTTGCTGGGGGAATCGACGGCTACACCTTC	CASSLAGGIDGYTF
TRBD2	TRBV7-2	TRBJ2-3	.	TGTGCCAGCAGCCTTACTAGCGGGGCACAGGGTACGCAGTATTTT	CASSLTSGAQGTQYF
TRBD1	TRBV7-3	TRBJ2-1	few	TGTGCCAGCAGCCGTAACACAGGGGAGAATGAGCAGTTCTTC	CASSRNTGENEQFF
.	TRBV20-1	TRBJ2-3	few	TGCAGTGCTAGACTGATAGAGAGCACAGATACGCAGTATTTT	CSARLIESTDTQYF
.	TRBV7-9	TRBJ2-7	few	TGTGCCAGCAGCTTAGGGCAGGGTGGAGGCCAGCAGTACTTC	CASSLGQGGGQQYF
TRBD2	TRBV20-1	TRBJ2-7	.	TGCAGTGCTGGGACTAGCTACGAGCAGTACTTC	CSAGTSYEQYF
TRBD2	TRBV12-3/TRBV12-4	TRBJ2-3	many	TGTGCCAGCAGTGGACTAGCGGGAGCAGATACGCAGTATTTT	CASSGLAGADTQYF
.	TRBV6-5	TRBJ1-1	few	TGTGCCAGCAGTTATAATTCGGCAGGGTTAGTTGATGCTTTCTTT	CASSYNSAGLVDAFF
TRBD1	TRBV6-5	TRBJ1-2	few	TGTGCCAGCAGTGCCCTGGGACAGGCAGAATACTACACCTTC	CASSALGQAEYYTF
TRBD1	TRBV2	TRBJ2-7	.	TGTGCCAGCAGTGAAAGGGGGCTGCCCTACGAGCAGTACTTC	CASSERGLPYEQYF
TRBD2	TRBV28	TRBJ2-1	many	TGTGCCAGCACTCTAGCGGGAGAAAGTGATGAGCAGTTCTTC	CASTLAGESDEQFF
TRBD2	TRBV28	TRBJ2-3	few	TGTGCCAGCAGTTTAAGCGGGAGGGGAGATACGCAGTATTTT	CASSLSGRGDTQYF
TRBD2	TRBV12-3/TRBV12-4	TRBJ2-1	.	TGTGCCAGCAGTCCCCGGGAGGGCGGTACTAATGAGCAGTTCTTC	CASSPREGGTNEQFF
.	TRBV11-1	TRBJ2-7	.	TGTGCCAGCAGTCCCAGGACGGAGAAGCAGTACTTC	CASSPRTEKQYF
TRBD1	TRBV3-1	TRBJ2-7	.	TGTGCCAGCAGCCAAGATTCAGGGGGAAGCTCCTACGAGCAGTACTTC	CASSQDSGGSSYEQYF
TRBD2	TRBV20-1	TRBJ2-7	few	TGCAGTGCTAGAGTCTTTATGGCGGGACTAGCGGGAGACGAGCAGTACTTC	CSARVFMAGLAGDEQYF
TRBD2	TRBV29-1	TRBJ2-1	many	TGCAGCGGAGATAGCGGGATGCTCTACAATGAGCAGTTCTTC	CSGDSGMLYNEQFF
TRBD2	TRBV7-9	TRBJ2-1	.	TGTGCCAGCAGCCCTAGCGGGACTTTTTACAATGAGCAGTTCTTC	CASSPSGTFYNEQFF